This T cell receptor (beta chain) was sequenced for a study of PD-1 blockade in classical Hodgkin lymphoma. Measured with immunoSEQ multiplex PCR; TCRdb has only the in-frame clones, and not every one. The table shows approximately 18,000 clones, with more than 60% occurring only once. Time point specified: cycle 4 day 1 (C4D1), after 6 weeks of nivolumab. Every single patient, without exception, relapsed after autologous stem cell transplantation, and brentuximab vedotin exposure varied. By magnetic negative selection, CD4+ T cells were purified from thawed PBMCs. Study-wide findings and caveats: Exclusion was the outcome for patients who began nivolumab under 1 year after ASCT. Newly diagnosed patients were said to have less baseline TCR diversity than healthy donors did. Those achieving complete response showed baseline diversity like newly diagnosed patients.

The CDR3 runs to 14 residues. V shed 9 bases and J 10 bases; nucleotides not matched to a gene: 12. CDR1 and CDR2 from the germline V gene are SNHLY and FYNNEI. This clone was found a few times. Antigen unknown. The chain has TRBV2 and TRBJ2-1; 10 bases are shared with TRBD2. The sample was CD4+ T cells from blood, taken before the fourth cycle of nivolumab. The sequence came from a human donor with classical Hodgkin lymphoma. The CDR3, as DNA: TGTGCCAGTCGGTGGGCTAGCGGGAGACTCGAGCAGTTCTTC. It yields the protein CASRWASGRLEQFF.